This TCR beta chain was sequenced for a study of T cells after yellow fever vaccination. Losses at the gene ends were 4 bases for V and 7 bases for J; bases not matched to a gene: 5. The CDR3 sequence is 13 residues long. CDR1 is LGHDT, CDR2 YNNKEL, per germline (reference sequence). This clonotype turned up a few times. TCRdb re-analysed the 5' RACE reads in MiXCR, keeping a single row per CDR3 protein. The table lists some 670,000 distinct CDR3 sequences, 9% to 15% of them singletons. This chain uses TRBV3-1 with TRBJ2-3, with 7 bases aligning to TRBD1. This sequence originates from a man between 25 and 39 years old who received the YFV17D yellow fever vaccine. The input for sequencing was PBMCs, taken on the day of the yellow fever booster vaccination. The chain's CDR3 is CASSPPGQNTQYF. The CDR3 DNA reads as TGTGCCAGCAGCCCTCCGGGACAGAATACGCAGTATTTT.